Listed here are 6 T cell receptor beta chains from one sample, sequenced in a study of metastatic and nonmetastatic thyroid tumors. The entire patient cohort was treatment-naive prior to thyroid surgery. TCRdb reprocessed the PCR reads using MiXCR. Of over 12,000 clones in the sample, roughly 25% were seen once. The material sequenced was tumor tissue. The receptors derive from a female donor with papillary thyroid cancer or a benign thyroid nodule (not recorded which). Some clones in this sample may be carry-over from other donors' samples.

V gene TRBV7-6 combines with J gene TRBJ2-1; tentative D call: TRBD2 (6 bases). Germline V gene data show CDR1 as SGHVS and CDR2 as FNYEAQ. This CDR3 is 15 amino acids long. V was trimmed by 5 bases and J by 10 bases, leaving 21 bases between them. The CDR3 loop is CASSHMVGGSEEQFF. The DNA for the CDR3 is TGTGCCAGCAGCCACATGGTGGGGGGATCAGAGGAGCAGTTCTTC.

The table lists this clone with many counts. The chain combines TRBV9 with TRBJ2-1; TRBD1 might be the D (5 bases). The ends were cut back, 0 bases at V and 4 bases at J, with 8 bases in the middle. The CDR3 consists of 14 residues. CDR1 SGDLS and CDR2 YYNGEE come from the germline V gene. CDR3 nucleotides: TGTGCCAGCAGCGTAGATCGACAGTACAATGAGCAGTTCTTC. Residues: CASSVDRQYNEQFF.

Relative to its sample, this clone is medium-sized (0.01 to 0.1%). This chain links TRBV3-1 with TRBJ2-1; 9 bases align to TRBD2. J lost 7 bases, V lost 3 bases, and 13 bases had no gene match. The CDR3 has 17 residues. Germline CDR1 and CDR2: LGHDT and YNNKEL (reference sequence). CDR3 DNA sequence: TGTGCCAGCAGCCATGTCGCCGGACTAGCGATCTGGAATGAGCAGTTCTTC. Encoded protein: CASSHVAGLAIWNEQFF.

By share, this clone ranks as medium-sized (0.01 to 0.1%). This chain connects TRBV3-1 to TRBJ2-7, with TRBD2 matching over 11 bases. V was pared by 4 bases and J by 5 bases, with 7 bases of the junction left unmatched. Germline V gene data show CDR1 as LGHDT and CDR2 as YNNKEL (reference sequence). CDR3 length: 15 residues. This CDR3 reads CASSRLAGGQDEQYF. The CDR3 region has the DNA TGTGCCAGCAGCCGGTTAGCGGGAGGGCAGGACGAGCAGTACTTC.

This clone has a count of ten or more. The CDR3, as DNA: TGTGCCAGCAGCGTAGCGGGGGGACTATCGGAGACCCAGTACTTC. Protein: CASSVAGGLSETQYF. The chain uses TRBV9 and TRBJ2-5; 7 bases fit TRBD2. The V segment lost 0 bases and the J segment 5 bases; nucleotides outside the gene matches: 7. Looked up from germline, CDR1 is SGDLS and CDR2 is YYNGEE. The CDR3 loop spans 15 amino acids.

This clone was counted many times. J is TRBJ2-1 and V is TRBV6-1; no reliable D call. CDR1 and CDR2 from the germline V gene are MNHNS and SASEGT. V dropped 3 bases and J dropped 6 bases, with 12 bases sitting between them. This CDR3 region has 14 residues. CDR3 amino acids: CASSDRAEPNEQFF. The CDR3 DNA is TGTGCCAGCAGTGATAGGGCAGAGCCCAATGAGCAGTTCTTC.